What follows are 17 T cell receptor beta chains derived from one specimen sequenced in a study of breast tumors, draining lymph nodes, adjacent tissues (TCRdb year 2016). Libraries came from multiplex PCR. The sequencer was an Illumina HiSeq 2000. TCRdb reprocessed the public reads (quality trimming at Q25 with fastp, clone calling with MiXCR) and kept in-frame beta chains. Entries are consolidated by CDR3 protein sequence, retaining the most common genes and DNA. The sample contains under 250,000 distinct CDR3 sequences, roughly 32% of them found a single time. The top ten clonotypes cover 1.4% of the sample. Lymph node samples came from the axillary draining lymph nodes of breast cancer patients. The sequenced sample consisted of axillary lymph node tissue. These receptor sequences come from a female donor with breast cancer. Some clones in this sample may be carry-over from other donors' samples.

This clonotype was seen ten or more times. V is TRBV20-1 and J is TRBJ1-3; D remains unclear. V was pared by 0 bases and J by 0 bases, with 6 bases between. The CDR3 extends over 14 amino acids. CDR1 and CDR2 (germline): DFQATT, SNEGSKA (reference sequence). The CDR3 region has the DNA TGCAGTGCTAGAGAGGGCCCCTCTGGAAACACCATATATTTT. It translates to CSAREGPSGNTIYF.

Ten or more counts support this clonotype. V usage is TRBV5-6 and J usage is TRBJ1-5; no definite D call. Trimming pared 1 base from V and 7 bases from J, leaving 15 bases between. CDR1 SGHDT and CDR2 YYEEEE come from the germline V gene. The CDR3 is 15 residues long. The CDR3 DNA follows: TGTGCCAGCAGCTTGTATGGCTTTGAGAGCCAGCCCCAGCATTTT. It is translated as CASSLYGFESQPQHF.

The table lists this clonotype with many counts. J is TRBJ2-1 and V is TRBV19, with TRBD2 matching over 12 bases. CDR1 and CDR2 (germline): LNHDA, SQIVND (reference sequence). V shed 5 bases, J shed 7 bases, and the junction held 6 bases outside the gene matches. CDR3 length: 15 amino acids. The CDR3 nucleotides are TGTGCCAGTAGTCAGATGACTAGCGGGAGAAATGAGCAGTTCTTC. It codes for CASSQMTSGRNEQFF.

The DNA for the CDR3 is TGTGCCAGCTCACCCCGAACGAGGACACGCACAGATACGCAGTATTTT. This translates into CASSPRTRTRTDTQYF. The chain employs TRBV24-1 and TRBJ2-3; tentative D call: TRBD1 (5 bases). This CDR3 spans 16 amino acids. Germline loops: CDR1 KGHDR, CDR2 SFDVKD. The ends were cut back, 11 bases at V and 1 base at J, with 21 bases in the middle.

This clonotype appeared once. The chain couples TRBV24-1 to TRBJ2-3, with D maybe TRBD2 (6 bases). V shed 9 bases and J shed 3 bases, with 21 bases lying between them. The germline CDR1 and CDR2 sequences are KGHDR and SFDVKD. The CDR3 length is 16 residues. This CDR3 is CATGMSRSGSTDTQYF. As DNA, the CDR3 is TGTGCCACCGGTATGTCCCGATCCGGGAGTACAGATACGCAGTATTTT.

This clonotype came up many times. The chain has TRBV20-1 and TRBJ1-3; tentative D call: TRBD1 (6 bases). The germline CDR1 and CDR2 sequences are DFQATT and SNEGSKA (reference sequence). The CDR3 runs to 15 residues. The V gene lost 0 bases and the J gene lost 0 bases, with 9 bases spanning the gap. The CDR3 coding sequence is TGCAGTGCTAGAGATAGGGGGGGCTCTGGAAACACCATATATTTT. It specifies CSARDRGGSGNTIYF.

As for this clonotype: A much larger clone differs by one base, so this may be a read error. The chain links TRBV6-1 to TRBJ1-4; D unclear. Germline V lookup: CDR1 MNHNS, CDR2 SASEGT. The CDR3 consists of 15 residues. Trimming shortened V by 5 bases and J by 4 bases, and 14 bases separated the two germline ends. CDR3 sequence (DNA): TGTGCCAGCAGTCCTCTAGAGAGCTATAATGAAAAACTGTTTTTT. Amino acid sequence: CASSPLESYNEKLFF.

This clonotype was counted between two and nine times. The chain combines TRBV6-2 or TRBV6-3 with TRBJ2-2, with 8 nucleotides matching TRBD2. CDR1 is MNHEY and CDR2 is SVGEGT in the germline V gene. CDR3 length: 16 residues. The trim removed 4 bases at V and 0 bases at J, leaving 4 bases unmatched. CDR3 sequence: CASSSRAGANTGELFF. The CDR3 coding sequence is TGTGCCAGCAGTTCGCGAGCGGGGGCGAACACCGGGGAGCTGTTTTTT.

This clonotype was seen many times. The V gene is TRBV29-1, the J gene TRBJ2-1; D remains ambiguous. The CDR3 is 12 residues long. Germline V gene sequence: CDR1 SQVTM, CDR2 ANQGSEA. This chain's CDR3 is CSWQLTWGEQFF. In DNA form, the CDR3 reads TGCAGTTGGCAGCTAACTTGGGGTGAGCAGTTCTTC.

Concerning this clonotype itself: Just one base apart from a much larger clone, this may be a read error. In nucleotides, the CDR3 is TGCAGTGCTAGTACATGGCGGGAGCAGTCCTTC. Amino acids: CSASTWREQSF. J is TRBJ2-1 and V is TRBV20-1; the match to TRBD2 covers 7 bases. Germline CDR1 and CDR2: DFQATT and SNEGSKA (reference sequence). The CDR3 consists of 11 residues.

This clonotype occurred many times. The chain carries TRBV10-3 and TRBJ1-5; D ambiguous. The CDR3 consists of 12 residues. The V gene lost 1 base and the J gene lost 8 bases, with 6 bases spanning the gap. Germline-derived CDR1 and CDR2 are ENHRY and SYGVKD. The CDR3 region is CAISEFGEPQHF. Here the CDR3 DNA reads TGTGCCATCAGTGAGTTTGGGGAGCCCCAGCATTTT.

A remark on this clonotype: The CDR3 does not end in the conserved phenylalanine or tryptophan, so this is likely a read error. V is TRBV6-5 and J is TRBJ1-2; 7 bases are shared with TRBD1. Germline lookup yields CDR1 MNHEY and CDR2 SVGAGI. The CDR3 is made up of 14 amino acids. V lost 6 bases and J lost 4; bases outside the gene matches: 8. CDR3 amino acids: CASRGGTALYGYTL. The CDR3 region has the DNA TGTGCCAGCAGGGGGGGGACAGCCCTCTATGGCTACACCCTC.

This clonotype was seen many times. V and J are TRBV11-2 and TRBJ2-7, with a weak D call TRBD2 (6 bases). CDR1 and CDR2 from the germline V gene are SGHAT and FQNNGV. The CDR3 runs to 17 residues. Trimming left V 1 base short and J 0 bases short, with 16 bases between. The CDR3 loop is CASSLVNAGGFSYEQYF. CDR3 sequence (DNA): TGTGCCAGCAGCTTAGTTAACGCAGGAGGGTTCTCCTACGAGCAGTACTTC.

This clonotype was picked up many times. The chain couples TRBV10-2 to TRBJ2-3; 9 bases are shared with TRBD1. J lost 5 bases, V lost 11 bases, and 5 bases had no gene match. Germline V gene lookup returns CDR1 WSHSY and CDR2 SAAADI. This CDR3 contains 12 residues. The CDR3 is CAWGQGEDTQYF. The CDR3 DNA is TGCGCCTGGGGACAGGGAGAAGATACGCAGTATTTT.

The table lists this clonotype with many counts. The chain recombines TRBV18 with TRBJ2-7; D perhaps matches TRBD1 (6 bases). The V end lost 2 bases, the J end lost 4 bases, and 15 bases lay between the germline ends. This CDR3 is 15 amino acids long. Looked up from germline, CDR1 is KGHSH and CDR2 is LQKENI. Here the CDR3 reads CASSPSFQGSYEQYF. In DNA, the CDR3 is TGTGCCAGCTCACCAAGTTTCCAGGGGAGTTACGAGCAGTACTTC.

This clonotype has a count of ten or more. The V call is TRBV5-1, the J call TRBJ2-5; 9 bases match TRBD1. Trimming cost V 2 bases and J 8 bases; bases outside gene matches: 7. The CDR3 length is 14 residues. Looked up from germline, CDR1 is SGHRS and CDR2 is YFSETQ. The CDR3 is CASSFTGGTDTQYF. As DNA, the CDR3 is TGCGCCAGCAGCTTCACAGGGGGCACGGACACCCAGTACTTC.

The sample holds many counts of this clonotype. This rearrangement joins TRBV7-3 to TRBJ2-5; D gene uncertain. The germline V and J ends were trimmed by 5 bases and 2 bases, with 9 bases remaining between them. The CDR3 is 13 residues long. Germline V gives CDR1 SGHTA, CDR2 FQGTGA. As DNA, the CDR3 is TGTGCCAGCAGCCCGTCATATCAAGAGACCCAGTACTTC. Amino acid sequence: CASSPSYQETQYF.